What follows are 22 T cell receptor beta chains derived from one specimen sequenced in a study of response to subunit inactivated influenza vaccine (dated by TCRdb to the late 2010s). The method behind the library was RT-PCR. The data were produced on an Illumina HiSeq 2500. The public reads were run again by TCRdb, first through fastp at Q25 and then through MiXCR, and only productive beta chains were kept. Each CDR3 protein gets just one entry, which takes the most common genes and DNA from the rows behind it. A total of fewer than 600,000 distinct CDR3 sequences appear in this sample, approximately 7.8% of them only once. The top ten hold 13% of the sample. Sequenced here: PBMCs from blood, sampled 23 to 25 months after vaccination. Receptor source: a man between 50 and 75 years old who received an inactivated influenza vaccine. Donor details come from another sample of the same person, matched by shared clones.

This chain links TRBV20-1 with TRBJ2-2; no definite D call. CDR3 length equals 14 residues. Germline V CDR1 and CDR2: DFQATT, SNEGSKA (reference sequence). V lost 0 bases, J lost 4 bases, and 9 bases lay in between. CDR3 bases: TGCAGTGCTAGAGATTGGGCTCTCACCGGGGAGCTGTTTTTT. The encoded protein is CSARDWALTGELFF.

The CDR3 region has the DNA TGTGCCAGCAGCCCCGGACAGGGCTCTGGAAACACCATATATTTT. Translating gives CASSPGQGSGNTIYF. The chain links TRBV6-1 to TRBJ1-3; 8 bases fit TRBD1. Germline CDR1 reads MNHNS; CDR2 reads SASEGT. The junction had 4 bases not matched to a gene; V was cut back by 6 bases and J by 0 bases. The CDR3 has 15 residues.

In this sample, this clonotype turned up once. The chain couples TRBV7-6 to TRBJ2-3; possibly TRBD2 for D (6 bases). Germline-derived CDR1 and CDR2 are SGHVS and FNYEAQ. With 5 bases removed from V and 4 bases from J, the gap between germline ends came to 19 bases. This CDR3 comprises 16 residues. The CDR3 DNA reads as TGTGCCAGCAGCCCAGACGGGGGTTACATCCCAGATACGCAGTATTTT. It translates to CASSPDGGYIPDTQYF.

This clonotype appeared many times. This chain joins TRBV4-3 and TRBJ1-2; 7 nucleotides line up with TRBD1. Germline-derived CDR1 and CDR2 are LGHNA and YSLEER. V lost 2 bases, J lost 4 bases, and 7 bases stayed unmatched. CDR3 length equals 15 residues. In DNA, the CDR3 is TGCGCCAGCAGCCAAACCGACAGGGCAGGCTATGGCTACACCTTC. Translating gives CASSQTDRAGYGYTF.

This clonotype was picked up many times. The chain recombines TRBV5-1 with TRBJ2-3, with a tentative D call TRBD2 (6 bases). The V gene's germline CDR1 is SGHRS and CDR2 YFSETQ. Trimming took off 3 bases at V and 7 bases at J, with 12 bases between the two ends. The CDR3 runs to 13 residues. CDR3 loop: CASSSARENTQYF. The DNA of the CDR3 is TGCGCCAGCAGCTCCGCGCGGGAAAATACGCAGTATTTT. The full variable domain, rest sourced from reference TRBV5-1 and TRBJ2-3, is KAGVTQTPRYLIKTRGQQVTLSCSPISGHRSVSWYQQTPGQGLQFLFEYFSETQRNKGNFPGRFSGRQFSNSRSEMNVSTLELGDSALYLCASSSARENTQYFGPGTRLTVL.

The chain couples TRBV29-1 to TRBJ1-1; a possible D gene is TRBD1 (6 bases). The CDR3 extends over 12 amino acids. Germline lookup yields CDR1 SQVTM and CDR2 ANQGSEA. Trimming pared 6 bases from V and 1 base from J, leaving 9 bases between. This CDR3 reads CSVGTRNTEAFF. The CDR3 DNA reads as TGCAGCGTGGGGACACGGAACACTGAAGCTTTCTTT.

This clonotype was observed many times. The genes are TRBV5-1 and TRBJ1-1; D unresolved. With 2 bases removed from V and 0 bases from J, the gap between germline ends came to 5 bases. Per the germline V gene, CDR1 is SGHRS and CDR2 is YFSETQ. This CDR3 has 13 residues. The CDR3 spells CASSFSMNTEAFF. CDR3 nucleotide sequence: TGCGCCAGCAGCTTTTCTATGAACACTGAAGCTTTCTTT.

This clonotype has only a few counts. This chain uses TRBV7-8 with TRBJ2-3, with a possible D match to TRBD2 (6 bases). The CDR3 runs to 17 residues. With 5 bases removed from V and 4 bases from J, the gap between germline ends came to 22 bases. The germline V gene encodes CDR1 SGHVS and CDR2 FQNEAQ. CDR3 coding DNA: TGTGCCAGCAGCCGAAAGTCGACTAGTACGGGTTCAGATACGCAGTATTTT. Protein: CASSRKSTSTGSDTQYF.

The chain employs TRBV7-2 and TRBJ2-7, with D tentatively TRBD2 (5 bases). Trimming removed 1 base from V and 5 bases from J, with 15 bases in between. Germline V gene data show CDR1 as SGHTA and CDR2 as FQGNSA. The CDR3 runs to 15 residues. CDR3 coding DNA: TGTGCCAGCAGCTTAGAGGTGGGAGTAAGCGACGAGCAGTACTTC. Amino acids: CASSLEVGVSDEQYF. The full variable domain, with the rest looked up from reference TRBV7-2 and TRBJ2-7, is GAGVSQSPSNKVTEKGKDVELRCDPISGHTALYWYRQSLGQGLEFLIYFQGNSAPDKSGLPSDRFSAERTGGSVSTLTIQRTQQEDSAVYLCASSLEVGVSDEQYFGPGTRLTVT.

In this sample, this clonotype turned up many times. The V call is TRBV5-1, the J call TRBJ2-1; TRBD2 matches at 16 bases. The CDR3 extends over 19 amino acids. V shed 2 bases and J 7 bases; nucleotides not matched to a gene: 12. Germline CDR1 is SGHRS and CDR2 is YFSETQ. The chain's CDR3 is CASSLTGTSGGAAANEQFF. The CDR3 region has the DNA TGCGCCAGCAGCTTAACCGGGACTAGCGGGGGGGCTGCGGCAAATGAGCAGTTCTTC. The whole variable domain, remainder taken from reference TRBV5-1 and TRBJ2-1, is KAGVTQTPRYLIKTRGQQVTLSCSPISGHRSVSWYQQTPGQGLQFLFEYFSETQRNKGNFPGRFSGRQFSNSRSEMNVSTLELGDSALYLCASSLTGTSGGAAANEQFFGPGTRLTVL.

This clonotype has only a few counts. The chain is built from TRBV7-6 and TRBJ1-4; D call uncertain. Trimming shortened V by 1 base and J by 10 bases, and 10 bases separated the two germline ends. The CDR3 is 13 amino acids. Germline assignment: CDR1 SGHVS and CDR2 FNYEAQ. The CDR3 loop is CASSLGQDRKLFF. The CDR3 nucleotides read TGTGCCAGCAGCTTAGGTCAGGACCGAAAACTGTTTTTT.

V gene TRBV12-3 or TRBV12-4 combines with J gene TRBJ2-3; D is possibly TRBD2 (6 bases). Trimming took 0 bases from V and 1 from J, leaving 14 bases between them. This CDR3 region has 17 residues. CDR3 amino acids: CASSLARDFPRTDTQYF. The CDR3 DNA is TGTGCCAGCAGTTTAGCCAGGGACTTCCCCCGCACAGATACGCAGTATTTT.

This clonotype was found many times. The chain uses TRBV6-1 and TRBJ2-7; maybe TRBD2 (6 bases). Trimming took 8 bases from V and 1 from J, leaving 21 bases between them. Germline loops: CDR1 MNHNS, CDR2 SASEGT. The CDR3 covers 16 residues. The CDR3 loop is CASENSRSGTSYEQYF. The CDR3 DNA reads TGTGCCAGCGAAAACTCCAGGTCAGGGACTTCCTACGAGCAGTACTTC.

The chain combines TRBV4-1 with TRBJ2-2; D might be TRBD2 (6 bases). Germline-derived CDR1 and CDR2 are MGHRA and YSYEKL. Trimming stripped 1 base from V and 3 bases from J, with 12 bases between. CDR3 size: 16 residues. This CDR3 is CASSQVDRDYTGELFF. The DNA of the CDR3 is TGCGCCAGCAGCCAAGTCGACCGGGACTACACCGGGGAGCTGTTTTTT.

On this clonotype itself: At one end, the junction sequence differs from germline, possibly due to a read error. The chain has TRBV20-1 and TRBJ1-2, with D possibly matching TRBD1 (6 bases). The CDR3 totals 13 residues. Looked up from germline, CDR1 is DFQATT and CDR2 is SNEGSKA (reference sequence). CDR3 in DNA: TGCAGTGCTAGGGTCACACAGGGATTGGAGCTCTCCTTC. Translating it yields CSARVTQGLELSF.

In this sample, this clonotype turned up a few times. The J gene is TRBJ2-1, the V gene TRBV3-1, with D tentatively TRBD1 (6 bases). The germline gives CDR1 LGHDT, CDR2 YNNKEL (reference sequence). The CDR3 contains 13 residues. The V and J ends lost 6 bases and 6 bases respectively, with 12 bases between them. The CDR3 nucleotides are TGTGCCAGCAGACCTGGACAGCTCAATGAGCAGTTCTTC. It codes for CASRPGQLNEQFF.

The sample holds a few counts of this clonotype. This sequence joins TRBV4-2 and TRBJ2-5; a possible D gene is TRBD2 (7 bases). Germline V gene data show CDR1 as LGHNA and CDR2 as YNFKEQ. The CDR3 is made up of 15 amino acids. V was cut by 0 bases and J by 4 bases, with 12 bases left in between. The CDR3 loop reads CASSQERGGSETQYF. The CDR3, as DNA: TGTGCCAGCAGCCAAGAAAGGGGGGGCTCAGAGACCCAGTACTTC.

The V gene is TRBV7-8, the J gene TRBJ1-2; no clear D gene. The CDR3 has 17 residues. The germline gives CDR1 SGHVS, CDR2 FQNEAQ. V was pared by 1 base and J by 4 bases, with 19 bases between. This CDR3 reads CASSLGFSLPGAYGYTF. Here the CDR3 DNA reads TGTGCCAGCAGCTTAGGTTTTTCGCTCCCAGGAGCCTATGGCTACACCTTC.

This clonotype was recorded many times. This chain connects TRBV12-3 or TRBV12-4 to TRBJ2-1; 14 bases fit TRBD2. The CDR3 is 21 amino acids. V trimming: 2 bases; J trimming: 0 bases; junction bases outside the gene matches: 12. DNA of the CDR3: TGTGCCAGCAGTTTAAGGGGACTAGCGGGAGCGGAGAGGAGCTCCTACAATGAGCAGTTCTTC. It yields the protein CASSLRGLAGAERSSYNEQFF.

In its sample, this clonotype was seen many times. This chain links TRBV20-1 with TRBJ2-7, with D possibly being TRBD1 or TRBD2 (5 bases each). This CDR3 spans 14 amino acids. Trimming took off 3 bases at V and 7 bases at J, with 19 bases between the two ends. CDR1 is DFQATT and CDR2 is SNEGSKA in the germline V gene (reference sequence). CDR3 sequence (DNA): TGCAGTGCTAGCCGAGGACACCTACGGGGAGAGCAGTACTTC. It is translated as CSASRGHLRGEQYF.

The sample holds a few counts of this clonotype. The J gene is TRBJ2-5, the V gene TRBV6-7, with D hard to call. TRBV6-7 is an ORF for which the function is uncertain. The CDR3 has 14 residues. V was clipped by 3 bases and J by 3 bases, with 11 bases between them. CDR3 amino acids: CASSYRAEKETQYF. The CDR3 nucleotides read TGTGCCAGCAGTTATCGGGCAGAAAAAGAGACCCAGTACTTC.

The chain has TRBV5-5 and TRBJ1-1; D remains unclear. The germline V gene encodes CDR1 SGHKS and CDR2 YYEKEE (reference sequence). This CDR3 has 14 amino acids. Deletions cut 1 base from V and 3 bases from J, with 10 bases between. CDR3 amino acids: CASSLWEEDTEAFF. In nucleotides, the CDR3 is TGTGCCAGCAGCTTGTGGGAAGAGGACACTGAAGCTTTCTTT. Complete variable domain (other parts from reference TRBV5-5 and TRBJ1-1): DAGVTQSPTHLIKTRGQQVTLRCSPISGHKSVSWYQQVLGQGPQFIFQYYEKEERGRGNFPDRFSARQFPNYSSELNVNALLLGDSALYLCASSLWEEDTEAFFGQGTRLTVV.